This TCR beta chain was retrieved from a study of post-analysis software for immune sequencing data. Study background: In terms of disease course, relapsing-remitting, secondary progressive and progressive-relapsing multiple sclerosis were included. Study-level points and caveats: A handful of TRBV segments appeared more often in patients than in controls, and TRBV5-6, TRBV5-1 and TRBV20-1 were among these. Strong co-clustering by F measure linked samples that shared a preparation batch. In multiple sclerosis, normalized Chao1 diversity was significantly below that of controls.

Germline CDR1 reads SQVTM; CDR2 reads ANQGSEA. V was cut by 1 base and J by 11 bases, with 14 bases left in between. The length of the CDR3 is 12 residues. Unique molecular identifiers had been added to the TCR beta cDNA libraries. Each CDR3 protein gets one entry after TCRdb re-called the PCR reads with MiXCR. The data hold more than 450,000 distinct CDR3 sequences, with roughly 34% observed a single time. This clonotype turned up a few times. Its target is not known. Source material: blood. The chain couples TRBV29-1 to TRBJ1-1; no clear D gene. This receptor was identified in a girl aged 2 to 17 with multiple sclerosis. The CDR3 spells CSVEVGVQEAFF. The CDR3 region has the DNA TGCAGCGTTGAAGTTGGGGTCCAGGAGGCTTTCTTT.